This entry lists 3 T cell receptor beta chains sequenced from one sample in a study of OX40 agonist ivuxolimab in advanced cancers. Profiled with immunoSEQ multiplex PCR; TCRdb holds only in-frame clones, not every one. The repertoire holds some 100,000 clones, with approximately 84% as singletons. The sample was CD4+ or CD8+ T cells sorted from blood, taken in a trial of the OX40 agonist ivuxolimab. The source of these receptors is an adult with an advanced solid tumor such as melanoma, head and neck, liver or kidney cancer.

The chain joins TRBV5-4 to TRBJ2-3; 10 bases match TRBD2. V gave up 3 bases and J gave up 4 bases; unmatched junction bases: 2. Germline CDR1 SGHNT, CDR2 YYREEE (reference sequence). The CDR3 has 14 residues. CDR3 residues: CASSSSGSADTQYF. The CDR3, as DNA: TGTGCCAGCAGCTCTAGCGGGAGTGCAGATACGCAGTATTTT.

The V gene is TRBV7-9, the J gene TRBJ1-5, with D tentatively TRBD1 (6 bases). The length of the CDR3 is 14 residues. V shed 1 base and J shed 3 bases, with 7 bases lying between them. CDR1 is SEHNR, CDR2 FQNEAQ, per germline (reference sequence). Here the CDR3 DNA reads TGTGCCAGCAGCTTAGGGACAGACAATCAGCCCCAGCATTTT. This codes for CASSLGTDNQPQHF.

V and J are TRBV28 and TRBJ2-7; TRBD2 is a possible D gene (6 bases). The germline V and J ends were trimmed by 4 bases and 12 bases, with 16 bases remaining between them. CDR1 and CDR2 from the germline V gene are MDHEN and SYDVKM. CDR3 length equals 12 residues. Written as DNA, the CDR3 is TGTGCCAGCAGTTCCGGGGAGGTTTCCCCGTACTTC. Amino acids: CASSSGEVSPYF.